The 26 T cell receptor beta chains below were found in one sample sequenced in a study of T cells in Graves' hyperthyroidism and ophthalmopathy. Amplification of TCR beta CDR3 regions was performed using RNA transcripts as template. Researchers ran a first-round RT-PCR on the TCR CDR3 using the HTBI primer set. In TCRdb, the multiplex PCR reads were re-called with MiXCR into one record per CDR3 protein. Of 450,000 to 600,000 distinct CDR3 sequences in the sample, 20% were seen once. Input material: blood. The receptor set was obtained from a man between 40 and 49 years old with Graves' ophthalmopathy.

This clonotype has a count of ten or more. This chain connects TRBV2 to TRBJ2-7; weak D call: TRBD2 (5 bases). V shed 4 bases and J shed 6 bases, with 13 bases lying between them. The CDR3 spans 13 residues. Germline V gives CDR1 SNHLY, CDR2 FYNNEI. The DNA of the CDR3 is TGTGCCAGCAGTGTAAGGAGGTTTGGCGAGCAGTACTTC. It translates to CASSVRRFGEQYF.

This clonotype showed up just a few times. A read error may be the cause here, since a much bigger clone is one base away. CDR3 in amino acids: CASNQGGDTQYF. In nucleotides, the CDR3 is TGTGCCAGCAACCAAGGGGGAGATACGCAGTATTTT. This chain connects TRBV9 to TRBJ2-3, with a possible D match to TRBD1 (6 bases). Per the germline V gene, CDR1 is SGDLS and CDR2 is YYNGEE. With 6 bases removed from V and 5 bases from J, the gap between germline ends came to 10 bases. The CDR3 contains 12 residues.

In its sample, this clonotype was seen many times. The rearrangement joins TRBV6-1 to TRBJ1-5; D not resolved. Germline CDR1 MNHNS, CDR2 SASEGT. The CDR3 totals 13 residues. Trimming stripped 7 bases from V and 7 bases from J, with 14 bases between. CDR3 loop: CASTLQQRQPQHF. CDR3 in DNA: TGTGCCAGCACCCTACAACAGCGCCAGCCCCAGCATTTT.

V and J are TRBV5-1 and TRBJ2-1, with 12 bases fitting TRBD2. The J segment lost 6 bases and the V segment lost 3 bases, leaving 4 bases of the junction unmatched. Germline V gives CDR1 SGHRS, CDR2 YFSETQ. The CDR3 sequence is 15 residues long. This CDR3 reads CASSSTSGSVNEQFF. The CDR3, as DNA: TGCGCCAGCAGCTCGACTAGCGGGAGTGTCAATGAGCAGTTCTTC.

This clonotype has just a few counts. V gene TRBV5-4 combines with J gene TRBJ2-1, with TRBD2 matching 9 bases. The CDR3 spans 15 residues. V gave up 4 bases and J gave up 1 base; unmatched junction bases: 3. Germline CDR1 reads SGHNT; CDR2 reads YYREEE (reference sequence). CDR3 loop: CASSPSGDSYNEQFF. CDR3 nucleotide sequence: TGTGCCAGCAGCCCTAGCGGGGATTCCTACAATGAGCAGTTCTTC.

This clonotype appeared a single time. Given a much more abundant clone one base away, this may be a read error. The genes are TRBV12-3 or TRBV12-4 and TRBJ1-6, with a weak D call TRBD1 (5 bases). The CDR3 covers 14 residues. V dropped 10 bases and J dropped 9 bases, with 19 bases sitting between them. The DNA for the CDR3 is TGTGCCAACATCCTGGGTCAGGGCGGTTCACCCCTCCACTTT. This encodes CANILGQGGSPLHF.

This clonotype was seen more than once but under ten times. The CDR3 DNA reads TGTGCCAGCAGTTTAGTAGCGCGAACCACAGATACGCAGTATTTT. Encoded protein: CASSLVARTTDTQYF. The chain couples TRBV28 to TRBJ2-3; TRBD2 is a possible D gene (5 bases). This CDR3 has 15 amino acids. CDR1 and CDR2 (germline): MDHEN, SYDVKM. V gave up 2 bases and J gave up 2 bases, with 11 bases separating them.

This CDR3 is CASSYVLAGASMNEQFF. CDR3 bases: TGTGCCAGCAGTTACGTACTAGCGGGGGCCTCGATGAATGAGCAGTTCTTC. The rearrangement links TRBV6-2 or TRBV6-3 to TRBJ2-1; 11 positions agree with TRBD2. This CDR3 is built from 17 residues. Germline CDR1 reads MNHEY; CDR2 reads SVGEGT. V trimming: 2 bases; J trimming: 7 bases; junction bases outside the gene matches: 10.

This clonotype has ten or more counts. V is TRBV6-1 and J is TRBJ2-7; no clear D. This CDR3 contains 14 residues. Trimming pared 7 bases from V and 0 bases from J, leaving 13 bases between. Germline V gene sequence: CDR1 MNHNS, CDR2 SASEGT. The CDR3 bases are TGTGCCAGCATGGCTACAGCAAGCTCCTACGAGCAGTACTTC. Its translation is CASMATASSYEQYF.

This clonotype appeared a few times. One end of the junction does not line up with germline, which may come from a read error. This sequence joins TRBV5-8 and TRBJ2-1; the D gene could be TRBD1 or TRBD2 (5 bases each). The germline CDR1 and CDR2 sequences are SGHTS and YDEGEE. The CDR3 is 14 residues long. This CDR3 is CASSHGATYNEQLF. For the CDR3, the DNA is TGTGCCAGCAGCCACGGGGCTACCTACAATGAGCAGCTCTTC.

V usage is TRBV29-1 and J usage is TRBJ1-1; D may be TRBD1 (5 bases). Deletions cut 5 bases from V and 4 bases from J, with 8 bases between. CDR1 SQVTM and CDR2 ANQGSEA come from the germline V gene. The CDR3 loop spans 11 amino acids. In DNA, the CDR3 is TGCAGCGTTTTGACAGCCACTGAAGCTTTCTTT. Its protein is CSVLTATEAFF.

This clonotype showed up just a few times. In nucleotides, the CDR3 is TGTGCCAGCAGTTACCCCCGGGAGACCCAGTACTTC. Protein sequence: CASSYPRETQYF. V and J are TRBV12-3 or TRBV12-4 and TRBJ2-5; D remains unclear. CDR3 length: 12 amino acids. Trimming cost V 4 bases and J 5 bases, with 8 bases left between them.

The chain couples TRBV4-1 to TRBJ2-3; D is uncertain. Trimming pared 3 bases from V and 3 bases from J, leaving 10 bases between. This CDR3 spans 14 amino acids. CDR1 and CDR2 (germline): MGHRA, YSYEKL. The CDR3 coding sequence is TGCGCCAGCAGCCAGGCGCAACGTACAGATACGCAGTATTTT. It yields the protein CASSQAQRTDTQYF.

This rearrangement joins TRBV6-2 or TRBV6-3 to TRBJ2-3, with D possibly TRBD2 on 6 matching bases. Germline-derived CDR1 and CDR2 are MNHEY and SVGEGT. Trimming took off 2 bases at V and 5 bases at J, with 14 bases between the two ends. The length of the CDR3 is 15 residues. The CDR3 reads CASSYGRENQDTQYF. The CDR3, as DNA: TGTGCCAGCAGTTACGGTCGGGAGAATCAAGATACGCAGTATTTT.

This clonotype occurred many times. The chain carries TRBV20-1 and TRBJ2-7; 7 nucleotides match TRBD2. V lost 4 bases to trimming and J lost 0 bases; unmatched junction nucleotides: 9. The germline V gene has CDR1 DFQATT and CDR2 SNEGSKA (reference sequence). The CDR3 has 15 residues. CDR3 sequence (DNA): TGCAGTGCTACCCCTCGGACTAGGGTCTCCTACGAGCAGTACTTC. Protein product: CSATPRTRVSYEQYF.

The genes are TRBV29-1 and TRBJ2-2; TRBD2 might be the D (5 bases). CDR3 length: 16 amino acids. Trimming took 6 bases from V and 4 from J, leaving 21 bases between them. Germline-derived CDR1 and CDR2 are SQVTM and ANQGSEA. The CDR3 nucleotides read TGCAGCGTACGGTTGGACTGGAGTCTTTCCACCGGGGAGCTGTTTTTT. Protein sequence: CSVRLDWSLSTGELFF.

This clonotype was found many times. Here the CDR3 DNA reads TGTGCCAGCAGCTTAGGGGGCATGGACGCGTCGGGCTACACCTTC. This codes for CASSLGGMDASGYTF. The gene calls are TRBV7-8 and TRBJ1-2, with D possibly being TRBD1 (5 bases). V shed 1 base and J shed 8 bases, with 17 bases lying between them. CDR3 size: 15 residues. Germline lookup yields CDR1 SGHVS and CDR2 FQNEAQ.

A few counts support this clonotype. The CDR3 reads CAISGLAGDSTDTQYF. The DNA of the CDR3 is TGTGCCATCAGTGGACTAGCGGGGGATTCTACAGATACGCAGTATTTT. The gene calls are TRBV10-3 and TRBJ2-3; TRBD2 matches 12 bases. The CDR3 sequence is 16 residues long. CDR1 and CDR2 from the germline V gene are ENHRY and SYGVKD. After removal of 4 bases from V and 3 bases from J, the junction contained 5 bases not matched to a gene.

The table lists this clonotype with many counts. V usage is TRBV29-1 and J usage is TRBJ2-3; 9 bases line up with TRBD2. J gave up 1 base and V 3 bases, and 5 bases lay outside the gene matches. CDR3 length: 15 amino acids. CDR1 SQVTM and CDR2 ANQGSEA come from the germline V gene. DNA for the CDR3: TGCAGCGTTGAGGGGGCTAGCGGGGGCACAGATACGCAGTATTTT. It encodes CSVEGASGGTDTQYF.

The gene calls are TRBV27 and TRBJ1-2, with a weak D call TRBD1 (6 bases). Trimming took off 3 bases at V and 4 bases at J, with 21 bases between the two ends. The V gene's germline CDR1 is MNHEY and CDR2 SMNVEV (reference sequence). This CDR3 comprises 17 residues. CDR3 DNA: TGTGCCAGCAGTTTCGGGGGGGGGGGCAGCTTCTTCTATGGCTACACCTTC. Protein sequence: CASSFGGGGSFFYGYTF.

This rearrangement joins TRBV6-9 to TRBJ2-2, with D perhaps given as TRBD1 or TRBD2 (5 bases each). V lost 4 bases and J lost 4, with 13 bases in between. The CDR3 is 15 amino acids. Germline CDR1 MNHGY, CDR2 SVAAGI. For the CDR3, the DNA is TGTGCCAGCAGTTTCTACCCCGGGACCACCGGGGAGCTGTTTTTT. Amino acid sequence: CASSFYPGTTGELFF.

There are many counts of this clonotype. This rearrangement joins TRBV2 to TRBJ1-1, with D unresolved. V gave up 7 bases and J gave up 5 bases, with 17 bases separating them. CDR1 and CDR2 (germline): SNHLY, FYNNEI. CDR3 length: 14 amino acids. The CDR3 region has the DNA TGTGCCAGCATTTTCTATATTGGGGAAACTGAAGCTTTCTTT. Its translation: CASIFYIGETEAFF.

This chain joins TRBV6-1 and TRBJ1-1, with 10 bases aligning to TRBD1. This CDR3 has 18 amino acids. In germline, CDR1 is MNHNS, CDR2 SASEGT. Trimming at V came to 7 bases and at J to 2 bases, leaving 16 bases not matched to a gene. For the CDR3, the DNA is TGTGCCAGCATGGGGGCCCCCCGGGACAGGGGAACCAACACTGAAGCTTTCTTT. This encodes CASMGAPRDRGTNTEAFF.

This clonotype was seen only a few times. V gene TRBV11-1 combines with J gene TRBJ2-1, with D perhaps being TRBD1 or TRBD2 (7 bases each). The germline V gene encodes CDR1 SGHAT and CDR2 FQDESV (reference sequence). Trimming removed 1 base from V and 2 bases from J, with 12 bases in between. This CDR3 has 16 residues. CDR3 nucleotide sequence: TGTGCCAGCAGCTTAGTGGCAGGGGGGGCCTACAATGAGCAGTTCTTC. Translating gives CASSLVAGGAYNEQFF.

This clonotype was detected a few times. The chain carries TRBV2 and TRBJ2-1, with 10 bases matching TRBD2. With 4 bases clipped from V and 8 bases from J, the junction kept 20 bases outside the gene matches. The CDR3 contains 19 residues. Germline V gene sequence: CDR1 SNHLY, CDR2 FYNNEI. As DNA, the CDR3 is TGTGCCAGCAGTGCCCTTAATATCTTTCTAGCGGGAGTAGGGCATGAGCAGTTCTTC. This codes for CASSALNIFLAGVGHEQFF.

This chain joins TRBV19 and TRBJ1-1, with a weak D call TRBD1 (6 bases). The CDR3 runs 14 residues. The germline V gene encodes CDR1 LNHDA and CDR2 SQIVND (reference sequence). Between the trimmed V and J ends, which lost 6 bases and 1 base, there was a span of 12 bases. CDR3 residues: CASRLAGENTEAFF. The CDR3 DNA sequence: TGTGCCAGTAGGTTGGCAGGGGAGAACACTGAAGCTTTCTTT.